Following are 20 T cell receptor beta chains from one sample sequenced in a study of identical twins. TCRdb independently ran MiXCR on the 5' RACE reads; one entry per CDR3 protein. The sample includes 310,000 or so distinct CDR3 sequences, 8% to 9.5% of them seen just once. This sample was also put to use in a study of yellow fever vaccine responses in identical twins.

The sample comprised CD8+ T cells sorted from blood. These receptors came from a young woman in good health.

The chain uses TRBV4-3 and TRBJ2-7, with 9 bases matching TRBD2. V was clipped by 0 bases and J by 5 bases; unmatched bases: 14. Germline V gives CDR1 LGHNA, CDR2 YSLEER. CDR3 length equals 18 residues. CDR3 nucleotides: TGCGCCAGCAGCCAAGATTTTTTCGCGACTAGCGGTACGAACGAGCAGTACTTC. Protein: CASSQDFFATSGTNEQYF.

The chain combines TRBV27 with TRBJ2-7; TRBD2 aligns across 8 bases. The trim removed 2 bases at V and 3 bases at J, leaving 9 bases unmatched. The CDR3 runs to 16 residues. Germline V lookup: CDR1 MNHEY, CDR2 SMNVEV (reference sequence). The CDR3 loop is CASSLSAGGWDYEQYF. The CDR3 region has the DNA TGTGCCAGCAGTTTAAGTGCGGGGGGTTGGGACTACGAGCAGTACTTC.

V is TRBV6-2 or TRBV6-3 and J is TRBJ2-7, with D hard to call. Germline V lookup: CDR1 MNHEY, CDR2 SVGEGT. Trimming cost V 0 bases and J 6 bases, with 3 bases left between them. CDR3 length equals 11 residues. The CDR3 DNA is TGTGCCAGCAGTTACTCGACCGAGCAGTACTTC. Translation gives CASSYSTEQYF.

As regards this clonotype: A much more abundant neighbour one base away suggests this may be a read error. Since no conserved phenylalanine or tryptophan closes the CDR3, a read error is the likely cause. V usage is TRBV7-8 and J usage is TRBJ2-3; D gene uncertain. The CDR3 runs 14 residues. Trimming stripped 7 bases from V and 2 bases from J, with 13 bases between. Germline assignment: CDR1 SGHVS and CDR2 FQNEAQ. CDR3 region: CASTPAIPTDTQYY. CDR3 nucleotide sequence: TGTGCCAGCACCCCGGCCATCCCCACAGATACGCAGTATTAT.

Only a few counts were recorded for this clonotype. The rearrangement links TRBV6-1 to TRBJ1-4, with a possible D match to TRBD1 (6 bases). The germline CDR1 and CDR2 sequences are MNHNS and SASEGT. The CDR3 contains 14 residues. The V gene lost 7 bases and the J gene lost 3 bases, with 12 bases spanning the gap. CDR3 in amino acids: CASNRDTPNEKLFF. The CDR3 nucleotides read TGTGCCAGCAATAGGGACACTCCTAATGAAAAACTGTTTTTT.

This clonotype was detected only a few times. The gene calls are TRBV2 and TRBJ2-3; 9 bases line up with TRBD2. The CDR3 totals 16 residues. V lost 7 bases, J lost 0 bases, and 8 bases stayed unmatched. From germline, CDR1 is SNHLY and CDR2 FYNNEI. The CDR3 region has the DNA TGTGCCAGCACTCATCGGACTAGCGTCAGCACAGATACGCAGTATTTT. This codes for CASTHRTSVSTDTQYF.

This clonotype showed up just a few times. The V call is TRBV11-2, the J call TRBJ2-7; 7 positions match TRBD2. V lost 0 bases and J lost 4; bases outside the gene matches: 24. The CDR3 covers 21 residues. CDR1 is SGHAT, CDR2 FQNNGV, per germline. The CDR3 coding sequence is TGTGCCAGCAGCTTAGATACTCGATTTAGGATGGGGGACTATCGGAATTACGAGCAGTACTTC. Translation: CASSLDTRFRMGDYRNYEQYF. The full variable domain, its missing parts supplied by reference TRBV11-2 and TRBJ2-7, is EAGVAQSPRYKIIEKRQSVAFWCNPISGHATLYWYQQILGQGPKLLIQFQNNGVVDDSQLPKDRFSAERLKGVDSTLKIQPAKLEDSAVYLCASSLDTRFRMGDYRNYEQYFGPGTRLTVT.

The chain couples TRBV27 to TRBJ1-1, with 9 bases identical to TRBD1. This CDR3 comprises 14 residues. Losses at the gene ends were 4 bases for V and 9 bases for J; bases not matched to a gene: 9. CDR1 is MNHEY, CDR2 SMNVEV, per germline (reference sequence). The CDR3 region has the DNA TGTGCCAGCAGTTCCCCTTTGGACAGGGGAAAAGCTTTCTTT. Encoded protein: CASSSPLDRGKAFF.

The gene calls are TRBV18 and TRBJ2-7, with D unresolved. The germline V gene encodes CDR1 KGHSH and CDR2 LQKENI. The CDR3 loop spans 14 amino acids. V was shortened by 0 bases and J by 5 bases, with 11 bases between the two germline ends. The DNA of the CDR3 is TGTGCCAGCTCACCACCGACGCCCTTCGACGAGCAGTACTTC. This codes for CASSPPTPFDEQYF.

This clonotype was observed a few times. This sequence joins TRBV5-1 and TRBJ1-1; 8 bases line up with TRBD1. V shed 0 bases, J shed 4 bases, and the junction held 2 bases outside the gene matches. CDR3 length: 14 amino acids. Per germline, CDR1 SGHRS and CDR2 YFSETQ. The CDR3 is CASSLGQGFTEAFF. The CDR3 DNA is TGCGCCAGCAGCTTGGGACAGGGGTTCACTGAAGCTTTCTTT.

In its sample, this clonotype was seen a few times. At one end, the junction sequence differs from germline, possibly due to a read error. This CDR3 reads CNVEDTTFNEQFF. CDR3 DNA sequence: TGCAACGTTGAAGATACGACTTTCAATGAGCAGTTCTTC. V is TRBV29-1 and J is TRBJ2-1; no reliable D call. CDR1 SQVTM and CDR2 ANQGSEA come from the germline V gene. The CDR3 loop spans 13 amino acids.

This clonotype has a single count. The CDR3 carries no conserved terminal phenylalanine or tryptophan, so it likely arises from a read error. V gene TRBV10-3 combines with J gene TRBJ2-1; 11 positions agree with TRBD2. The CDR3 has 14 residues. Trimming removed 4 bases from V and 9 bases from J; junction bases left unmatched: 5. In germline, CDR1 is ENHRY, CDR2 SYGVKD. The CDR3 DNA reads TGTGCCATCAGTGCTACTAGCGGGGGCACTGAGCAGTTCTCC. It specifies CAISATSGGTEQFS.

This clonotype was detected ten times or more. Mismatch with germline at one junction end may stem from a read error. The chain carries TRBV6-2 or TRBV6-3 and TRBJ2-5, with 9 bases identical to TRBD2. Per the germline V gene, CDR1 is MNHEY and CDR2 is SVGEGT. The CDR3 is made up of 16 amino acids. CDR3 loop: CASSHSTSGYQETQYF. The CDR3 region has the DNA TGTGCCAGCAGTCACTCGACTAGCGGTTATCAAGAGACCCAGTACTTC.

This clonotype has only a few counts. This chain joins TRBV30 and TRBJ2-7; possible D gene TRBD1, 5 bases. V dropped 6 bases and J dropped 0 bases, with 12 bases sitting between them. The CDR3 spans 13 residues. Germline lookup yields CDR1 GTSNPN and CDR2 SVGIG (reference sequence). The CDR3 DNA sequence: TGTGCCTGCGACAGAAGGCTCTCCTACGAGCAGTACTTC. Translation gives CACDRRLSYEQYF.

This clonotype was detected only a few times. This rearrangement joins TRBV9 to TRBJ1-1, with 9 bases aligning to TRBD1. Trimming removed 6 bases from V and 0 bases from J; junction bases left unmatched: 6. Looked up from germline, CDR1 is SGDLS and CDR2 is YYNGEE. The CDR3 runs 15 residues. CDR3 residues: CASTGTGKMNTEAFF. CDR3 DNA sequence: TGTGCCAGCACCGGGACAGGGAAAATGAACACTGAAGCTTTCTTT.

This clonotype was picked up many times. The chain joins TRBV20-1 to TRBJ1-6; 7 nucleotides align to TRBD1. This CDR3 is 14 amino acids long. The junction had 7 bases not matched to a gene; V was cut back by 3 bases and J by 8 bases. Germline loops: CDR1 DFQATT, CDR2 SNEGSKA (reference sequence). CDR3 DNA sequence: TGCAGTGCTAGGGACGGACAGGATTATTCACCCCTCCACTTT. Its protein product is CSARDGQDYSPLHF.

This clonotype was detected many times. The chain couples TRBV20-1 to TRBJ2-1, with 13 bases identical to TRBD2. This CDR3 spans 17 amino acids. Looked up from germline, CDR1 is DFQATT and CDR2 is SNEGSKA (reference sequence). After removal of 4 bases from V and 2 bases from J, the junction contained 8 bases not matched to a gene. This chain's CDR3 is CSATGTSGIGPYNEQFF. CDR3 in DNA: TGCAGTGCTACCGGGACTAGCGGGATCGGACCCTACAATGAGCAGTTCTTC.

The chain has TRBV10-2 and TRBJ2-5; no clear D. Trimming pared 3 bases from V and 5 bases from J, leaving 19 bases between. CDR1 and CDR2 (germline): WSHSY, SAAADI. The CDR3 has 16 residues. In DNA, the CDR3 is TGCGCCAGCAGTGAAAGTCTATTCCCCATGAGTGAGACCCAGTACTTC. Protein product: CASSESLFPMSETQYF.

As to this clonotype: This may come from a read error, since a much larger clone is one base off. This chain connects TRBV4-1 to TRBJ2-2; 9 bases are a match to TRBD2. From germline, CDR1 is MGHRA and CDR2 YSYEKL. With 4 bases clipped from V and 2 bases from J, the junction kept 14 bases outside the gene matches. This CDR3 spans 19 amino acids. CDR3 coding DNA: TGCGCCAGCAGCCTTGCCCTTCCCACTAGCGGGCTTAACACCGGGGAGCTGTTTTTT. This gives the protein CASSLALPTSGLNTGELFF.

This clonotype was seen only a few times. The CDR3, as DNA: TGCGCCAGCAGGGCCCCGCGGGAGGGCCAGGCCCCAACCCTTTCTGAGCAGTTCTTC. Amino acid sequence: CASRAPREGQAPTLSEQFF. The V and J genes are TRBV5-1 and TRBJ2-1; the match to TRBD2 covers 9 bases. V was clipped by 5 bases and J by 9 bases; unmatched bases: 24. The germline V gene has CDR1 SGHRS and CDR2 YFSETQ. This CDR3 is 19 amino acids long.